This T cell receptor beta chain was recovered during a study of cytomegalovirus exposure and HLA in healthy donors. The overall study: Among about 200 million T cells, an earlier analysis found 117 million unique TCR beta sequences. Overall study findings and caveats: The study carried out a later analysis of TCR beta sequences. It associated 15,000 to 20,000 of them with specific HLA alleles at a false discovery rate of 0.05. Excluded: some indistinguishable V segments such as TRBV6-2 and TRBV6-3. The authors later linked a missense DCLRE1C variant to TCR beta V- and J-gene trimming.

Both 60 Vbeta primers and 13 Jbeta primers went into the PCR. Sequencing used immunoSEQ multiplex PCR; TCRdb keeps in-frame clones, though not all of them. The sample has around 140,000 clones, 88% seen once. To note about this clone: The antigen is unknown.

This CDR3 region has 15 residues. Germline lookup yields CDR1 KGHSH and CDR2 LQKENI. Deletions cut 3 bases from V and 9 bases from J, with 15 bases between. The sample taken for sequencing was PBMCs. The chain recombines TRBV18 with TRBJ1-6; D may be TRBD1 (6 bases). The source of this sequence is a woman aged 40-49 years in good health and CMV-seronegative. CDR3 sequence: CASSPSDSGSSPLHF. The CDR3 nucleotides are TGTGCCAGCTCACCTTCGGACAGTGGTAGTTCACCCCTCCACTTT.